These T cell receptor beta chains were read from a single sample in a study of blood T cell repertoires in COVID-19. Here immunoSEQ multiplex PCR was the method, and the copy in TCRdb shows in-frame clones only, minus some. The table lists more than 250,000 clones, about 87% of them singletons. Sequenced material: PBMCs or T cells enriched from blood (not recorded which). The receptors were gathered from a woman in her thirties or forties with acute COVID-19. The CDR3 runs from the conserved cysteine through the conserved F or W. A D gene is named only where the DNA matches it firmly. For some rows the clone size is stated as once, few or many, or as a class when expanded; others skip it.

J | D | size | V | DNA | CDR3
TRBJ2-7 | NA | NA | TRBV28 | TGTGCCAGCAGTTCCCAACCGGGACAAGGGCGCTACGAGCAGTACTTC | CASSSQPGQGRYEQYF
TRBJ2-7 | NA | NA | TRBV6-5 | TGTGCCAGCAGCACCAGCGGGTCCTACCACGAGCAGTACTTC | CASSTSGSYHEQYF
TRBJ2-2 | NA | few | TRBV4-1 | TGCGCCAGCAGCCAAGTAGTGAGCGGGCTACAAAACACCGGGGAGCTGTTTTTT | CASSQVVSGLQNTGELFF
TRBJ1-5 | TRBD1 | NA | TRBV19 | TGTGCCAGTAGTGACAGGGGGCATGGTAGTCAGCCCCAGCATTTT | CASSDRGHGSQPQHF
TRBJ2-6 | NA | once | TRBV5-1 | TGCGCCAGCAGCCCGGACACGTCTGGGGCCAACGTCCTGACTTTC | CASSPDTSGANVLTF
TRBJ1-1 | NA | NA | TRBV20-1 | TGCAGTGCTAGTGACAGAAACACTGAAGCTTTCTTT | CSASDRNTEAFF
TRBJ1-5 | TRBD1 | NA | TRBV2 | TGTGCCAGCAGTCTGCAGGGGGTGAGCAATCAGCCCCAGCATTTT | CASSLQGVSNQPQHF
TRBJ1-1 | TRBD1 | NA | TRBV5-6 | TGTGCCAGCAGCTCCCGGGGACAGGGGAACACTGAAGCTTTCTTT | CASSSRGQGNTEAFF
TRBJ1-1 | TRBD1 | NA | TRBV28 | TGTGCCAGCAGTTTTTTTGGGGGACAGACGAACACTGAAGCTTTCTTT | CASSFFGGQTNTEAFF
TRBJ1-5 | NA | few | TRBV10-1 | TGCGCCAGCAGTGTCAGACACGGGAATAGCAATCAGCCCCAGCATTTT | CASSVRHGNSNQPQHF
TRBJ1-1 | TRBD1 | NA | TRBV7-9 | TGTGCCAGCAGCTCGCGGACAGGGGGCAGTGAAGCTTTCTTT | CASSSRTGGSEAFF
TRBJ2-2 | TRBD1 | NA | TRBV24-1 | TGTGCCACCAGTGATTTGCCGGGACAGGGGGCTACCGGGGAGCTGTTTTTT | CATSDLPGQGATGELFF
TRBJ2-7 | NA | once | TRBV5-1 | TGCGCCAGCAGCTTGGCCGTGTTTAACAGGTTCCACGAGCAGTACTTC | CASSLAVFNRFHEQYF
TRBJ2-2 | NA | NA | TRBV11-2 | TGTGCCAGCAGCTTAGGGACCTATCAGGGGAACACCGGGGAGCTGTTTTTT | CASSLGTYQGNTGELFF
TRBJ1-2 | TRBD1 | NA | TRBV12-5 | TGTGCTAGTGGTTTGGTTCCGGGACAGTTGCTAGCTAACTATGGCTACACCTTC | CASGLVPGQLLANYGYTF
TRBJ2-3 | NA | once | TRBV18 | TGTGCCAGCTCACCACGGGGGGACACAGATACGCAGTATTTT | CASSPRGDTDTQYF
TRBJ1-1 | NA | NA | TRBV6-2/TRBV6-3 | TGTGCCAGCAGTTACTCGTTCCGGGGCACTGAAGCTTTCTTT | CASSYSFRGTEAFF
TRBJ1-2 | NA | NA | TRBV9 | TGTGCCAGCAGCCTTAACAGGGACTATGGCTACACCTTC | CASSLNRDYGYTF
TRBJ1-2 | TRBD1 | NA | TRBV11-2 | TGTGCCAGCAGCTTAGGTCCCGGGACAGGGCATACGATTAGCTATGGCTACACCTTC | CASSLGPGTGHTISYGYTF
TRBJ1-2 | NA | NA | TRBV27 | TGTGCCAGCAAGAGGGACAATGAAGATGGCTACACCTTC | CASKRDNEDGYTF
TRBJ2-1 | TRBD2 | NA | TRBV11-2 | TGTGCCAGCAGCTTATGGCTAGCGGGAGAAGAGCAGTTCTTC | CASSLWLAGEEQFF
TRBJ2-5 | TRBD1 | once | TRBV24-1 | TGTGCCACCAGTGATTTAGGACAGGGGCGAGGGGAGACCCAGTACTTC | CATSDLGQGRGETQYF
TRBJ2-1 | TRBD2 | NA | TRBV14 | TGTGCCAGCAGCCAAGATCGTCCTCTAGCGGGAGGACTGGGGGGTGAGAATGAGCAGTTCTTC | CASSQDRPLAGGLGGENEQFF
TRBJ1-2 | TRBD1 | NA | TRBV27 | TGTGCCAGCAGTTTTAGACAGGGAGGTGGCTACACCTTC | CASSFRQGGGYTF
TRBJ1-6 | TRBD1 | NA | TRBV9 | TGTGCCAGCAGCGCCTCACAGGGGGCAGGTTCACCCCTCCACTTT | CASSASQGAGSPLHF
TRBJ2-1 | TRBD2 | NA | TRBV11-3 | TGTGCCAGCAGCCTAGCGGGAGGGACCTACAATGAGCAGTTCTTC | CASSLAGGTYNEQFF
TRBJ1-2 | TRBD1 | NA | TRBV19 | TGTGCCAGTAGTAGGGGACAGGGGGGCTATGGCTACACCTTC | CASSRGQGGYGYTF
TRBJ1-5 | NA | few | TRBV6-2/TRBV6-3 | TGTGCCAGCAGTTACTCGAGTACAGCTTATAGCAATCAGCCCCAGCATTTT | CASSYSSTAYSNQPQHF
TRBJ1-1 | NA | NA | TRBV7-8 | TGTGCCAGCAGCTCGAACCGGGGGAACACTGAAGCTTTCTTT | CASSSNRGNTEAFF
TRBJ1-2 | NA | NA | TRBV12-3/TRBV12-4 | TGTGCCAGCTCGGTAACCCCCCGGTTAGGCTACACCTTC | CASSVTPRLGYTF
TRBJ1-2 | NA | NA | TRBV5-5 | TGTGCCAGCAGCTTGGCCTTTGGGGCGCCTCTGTGGTACACCTTC | CASSLAFGAPLWYTF
TRBJ1-4 | NA | NA | TRBV11-2 | TGTGCCAGCAGCTTAGATCGGGCAGGGTTCCGGGAAAAACTGTTTTTT | CASSLDRAGFREKLFF
TRBJ1-1 | TRBD1 | NA | TRBV7-9 | TGTGCCAGCACCGGGACAGGGGGGAGAGGAACTGAAGCTTTCTTT | CASTGTGGRGTEAFF
TRBJ1-4 | NA | NA | TRBV30 | TGTGCCTGGAGTTTGAGGGTGGGGGAAAAACTGTTTTTT | CAWSLRVGEKLFF
TRBJ2-7 | NA | few | TRBV3-1/TRBV3-2 | TGTGCCAGCAGCCATAACCGACTAGTCGACTCCTACGAGCAGTACTTC | CASSHNRLVDSYEQYF
TRBJ1-6 | NA | NA | TRBV15 | TGTGCCACCAGCAGAGTCGGCGGGAGCTCCTATAATTCACCCCTCCACTTT | CATSRVGGSSYNSPLHF
TRBJ1-2 | NA | NA | TRBV27 | TGTGCCACCGGAAATCCTAGGACTTGGGATGGCTACACCTTC | CATGNPRTWDGYTF
TRBJ2-1 | NA | NA | TRBV3-1/TRBV3-2 | TGTGCCAGCAGCCAAGACGCAGTCTCCTACAATGAGCAGTTCTTC | CASSQDAVSYNEQFF
TRBJ1-5 | NA | NA | TRBV9 | TGTGCCAGCAGCGCGTACAGCAATAGCAATCAGCCCCAGCATTTT | CASSAYSNSNQPQHF
TRBJ1-4 | TRBD1 | NA | TRBV7-9 | TGTGCCAGCAGCGACAGGGGGCGCGAGGAAAAACTGTTTTTT | CASSDRGREEKLFF
TRBJ1-3 | TRBD1 | NA | TRBV7-2 | TGTGCCAGCAGTCCCCCGGACAGGGAAAACACCATATATTTT | CASSPPDRENTIYF
TRBJ1-1 | TRBD1 | NA | TRBV25-1 | TGTGCCAGCACCAGACAGGGGGACACTGAAGCTTTCTTT | CASTRQGDTEAFF
TRBJ2-1 | NA | NA | TRBV7-9 | TGTGCCAGCAGCTTATTGGAGGGGGCGATTGAGCAGTTCTTC | CASSLLEGAIEQFF
TRBJ1-5 | TRBD1 | NA | TRBV14 | TGTGCCAGCAGCCAAGGGACAGGGGAAAATCAGCCCCAGCATTTT | CASSQGTGENQPQHF
TRBJ2-1 | TRBD2 | NA | TRBV5-1 | TGCGCCAGCAGCTTGGACCCAGCGGGAGGGCCCAATGAGCAGTTCTTC | CASSLDPAGGPNEQFF
TRBJ2-1 | TRBD2 | NA | TRBV9 | TGTGCCAGCAGCGTAGATCCTAGCGGGAGTATTTACGAGCAGTTCTTC | CASSVDPSGSIYEQFF
TRBJ1-6 | TRBD1 | once | TRBV29-1 | TGCAGCGTTCAGGACAGGGGACTCGGCTCACCCCTCCACTTT | CSVQDRGLGSPLHF
TRBJ1-1 | TRBD1 | NA | TRBV7-3 | TGTGCCAGCAGCCCAGGGACAGGACGGAACACTGAAGCTTTCTTT | CASSPGTGRNTEAFF
TRBJ1-2 | TRBD1 | NA | TRBV4-1 | TGCGCCAGCAGCCGGGGACAGGGGGCTGACTATGGCTACACCTTC | CASSRGQGADYGYTF
TRBJ2-1 | NA | NA | TRBV5-1 | TGCGCCAGCAGCTGGGGGTTGGGGGCTTCAATCTACAATGAGCAGTTCTTC | CASSWGLGASIYNEQFF
TRBJ2-1 | TRBD1 | once | TRBV10-3 | TGTGCCATCAGTGGGACAGGGTACAATGAGCAGTTCTTC | CAISGTGYNEQFF